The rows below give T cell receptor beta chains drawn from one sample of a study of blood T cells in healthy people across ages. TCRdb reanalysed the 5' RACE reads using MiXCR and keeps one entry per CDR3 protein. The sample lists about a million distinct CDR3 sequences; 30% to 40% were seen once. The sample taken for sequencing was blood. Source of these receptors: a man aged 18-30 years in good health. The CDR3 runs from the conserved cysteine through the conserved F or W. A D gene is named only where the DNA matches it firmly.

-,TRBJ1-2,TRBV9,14,CASSVVDSAYGYTF
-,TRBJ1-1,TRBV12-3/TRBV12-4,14,CASSLTTGNTEAFF
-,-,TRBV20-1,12,CSARDQRVEQYF
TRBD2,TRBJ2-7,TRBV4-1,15,CASSQAPSGLYEQYF
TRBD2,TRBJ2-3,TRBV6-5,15,CASSEWTSGEDTQYF
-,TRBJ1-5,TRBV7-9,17,CASSLGVRGGGNQPQHF
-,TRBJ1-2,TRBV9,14,CASSPGQKNYGYTF
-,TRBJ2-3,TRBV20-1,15,CSASLLEQGADTQYF
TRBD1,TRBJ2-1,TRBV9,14,CASSARDSYNEQFF
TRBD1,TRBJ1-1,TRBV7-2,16,CASSLTGGEADTEAFF
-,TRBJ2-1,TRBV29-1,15,CSADRPPSSYNEQFF
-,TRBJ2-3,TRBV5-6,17,CASTFYVGGGRTDTQYF
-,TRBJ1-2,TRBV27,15,CASSLTRGLVYGYTF
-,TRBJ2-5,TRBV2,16,CASSFFRRESRNEQYF
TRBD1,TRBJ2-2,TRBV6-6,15,CASSYRDRDTGELFF
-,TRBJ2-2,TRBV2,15,CASRREQVNTGELFF
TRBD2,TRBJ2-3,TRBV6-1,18,CASSLNPPGLAGGGTQYF
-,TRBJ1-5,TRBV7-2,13,CASGEGGNQPQHF
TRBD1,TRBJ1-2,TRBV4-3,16,CASSHGDRGQENGYTF
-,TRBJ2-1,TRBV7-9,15,CASSLVALAHNEQFF
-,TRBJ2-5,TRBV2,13,CASSEFGNNEQYF
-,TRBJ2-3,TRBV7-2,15,CASSLFADRTDTQYF
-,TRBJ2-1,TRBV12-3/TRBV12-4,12,CASSLVGYEQFF
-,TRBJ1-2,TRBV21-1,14,CASSNQHQQDGYTF
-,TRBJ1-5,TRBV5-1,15,CASSLMGGDNHPQHF
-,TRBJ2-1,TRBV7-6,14,CASSSRDRGNEQFF
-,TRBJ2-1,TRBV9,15,CASSPKDWENNEQFF
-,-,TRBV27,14,CASSSLVGGYEQYF
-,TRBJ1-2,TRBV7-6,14,CASSSTVTDYGYTF
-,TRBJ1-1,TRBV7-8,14,CASSLGDLSDEAFF
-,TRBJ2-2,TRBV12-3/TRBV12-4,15,CASTRSASNTGELFF
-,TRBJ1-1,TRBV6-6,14,CASSYSSPNTEAFF
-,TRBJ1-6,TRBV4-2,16,CASSQESDKSYSPLHF
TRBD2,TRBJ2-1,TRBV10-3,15,CAISERTSGDHEQFF
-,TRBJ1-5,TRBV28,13,CASNSGNNQPQHF
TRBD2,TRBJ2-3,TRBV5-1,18,CASSLALTSGGTGNTQYF
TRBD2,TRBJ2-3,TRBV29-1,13,CSVESSGEDTQYF
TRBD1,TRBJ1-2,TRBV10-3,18,CAISEPKAGTGQDEGYTF
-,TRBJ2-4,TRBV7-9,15,CASSPGILSKNVQYF
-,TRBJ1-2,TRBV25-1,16,CASSKGGGATNYGYTF
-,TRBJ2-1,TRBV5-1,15,CASSQKGGPDNEQFF
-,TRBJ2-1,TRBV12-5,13,CASVGGRWNEQFF
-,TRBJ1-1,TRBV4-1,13,CASSPGMPTEAFF
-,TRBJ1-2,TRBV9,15,CASSVQGNRNYGYTF
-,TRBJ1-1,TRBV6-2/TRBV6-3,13,CASGPILNTEAFF
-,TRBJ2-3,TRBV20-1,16,CSATLRGARGTDTQYF
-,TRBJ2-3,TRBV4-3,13,CASSQEFTDTQYF
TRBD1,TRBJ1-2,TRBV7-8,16,CASSPDRAGSNYGYTF
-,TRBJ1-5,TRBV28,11,CASGGGQPQHF
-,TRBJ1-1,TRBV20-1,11,CSEVPGKVAFF
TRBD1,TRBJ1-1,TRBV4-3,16,CASSQDLGQLGAEAFF
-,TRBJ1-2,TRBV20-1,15,CSAPLGSPRGYGYTF
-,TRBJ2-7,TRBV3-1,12,CASSLSGLDRYF